This T cell receptor beta chain comes out of a study of blood T cells in healthy people across ages. This clonotype was recorded a few times. Its specificity is not known. Notes on the study in general: Comparison with aged donors showed that long-lived donors had more naive CD4+ cells and higher diversity.

Germline CDR1 reads DFQATT; CDR2 reads SNEGSKA (reference sequence). The CDR3 covers 14 residues. V lost 1 base and J lost 2; bases outside the gene matches: 3. The use of a sample-barcoded 5' primer and a J-beta primer mix characterized a second PCR of about 7 to 12 cycles. TCRdb ran MiXCR on the 5' RACE reads and lists one entry per CDR3 protein. The sample contains around 1,900,000 distinct CDR3 sequences, around 42% of which appear only once. The chain couples TRBV20-1 to TRBJ2-7, with 9 bases matching TRBD1. The source material was blood. This clonotype was obtained from a human donor in good health. The DNA for the CDR3 is TGCAGTGCTAGAGGAGGGACAGGGACCTACGAGCAGTACTTC. It translates to CSARGGTGTYEQYF.